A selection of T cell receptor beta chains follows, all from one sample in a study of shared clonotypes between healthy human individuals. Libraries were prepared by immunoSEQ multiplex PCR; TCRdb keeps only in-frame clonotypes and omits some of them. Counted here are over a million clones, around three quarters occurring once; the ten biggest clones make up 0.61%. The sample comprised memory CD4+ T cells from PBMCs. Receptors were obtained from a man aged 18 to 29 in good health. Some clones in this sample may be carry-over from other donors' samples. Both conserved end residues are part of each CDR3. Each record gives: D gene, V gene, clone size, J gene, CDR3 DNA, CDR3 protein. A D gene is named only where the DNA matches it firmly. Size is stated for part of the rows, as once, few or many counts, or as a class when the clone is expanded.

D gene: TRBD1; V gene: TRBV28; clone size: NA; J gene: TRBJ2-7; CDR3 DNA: TGTGCCAGCAGTCCCCGGACAGGGAGCTACTACGAGCAGTACTTC; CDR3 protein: CASSPRTGSYYEQYF
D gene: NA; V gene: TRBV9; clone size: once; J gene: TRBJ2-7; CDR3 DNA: TGTGCCAGCAGCGTAGAACCCTGGGGAGGCCGTCGAGGGGAGCAGTACTTC; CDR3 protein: CASSVEPWGGRRGEQYF
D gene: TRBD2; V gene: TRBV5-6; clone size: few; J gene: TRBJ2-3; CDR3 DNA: TGTGCCAGCAGTCTGACTAGCGGGCGCACAGATACGCAGTATTTT; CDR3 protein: CASSLTSGRTDTQYF
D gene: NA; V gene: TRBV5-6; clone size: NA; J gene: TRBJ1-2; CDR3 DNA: TGTGCCAGCAGCCGAGCCGGTGGCTACACCTTC; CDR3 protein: CASSRAGGYTF
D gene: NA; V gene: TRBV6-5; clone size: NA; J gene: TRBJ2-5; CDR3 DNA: TGTGCCAGCGGGCGGACAGCTCAAGAGACCCAGTACTTC; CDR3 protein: CASGRTAQETQYF
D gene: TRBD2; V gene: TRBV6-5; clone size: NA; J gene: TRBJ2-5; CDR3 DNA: TGTGCCAGCAGACCAAGCGGGAGCGATAAGAGAACCCAGTACTTC; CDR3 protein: CASRPSGSDKRTQYF
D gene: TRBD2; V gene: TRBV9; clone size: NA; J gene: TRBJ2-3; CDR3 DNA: TGTGCCAGCAGCGCAAGGACTAGCGGGAGTAGCACAGATACGCAGTATTTT; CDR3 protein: CASSARTSGSSTDTQYF
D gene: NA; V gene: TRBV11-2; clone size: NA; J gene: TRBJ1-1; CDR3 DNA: TGTGCCAGCAGCCCAAGTCTGTTGAACACTGAAGCTTTCTTT; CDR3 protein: CASSPSLLNTEAFF
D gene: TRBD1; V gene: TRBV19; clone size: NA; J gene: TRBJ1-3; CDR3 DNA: TGTGCCAGTAGTGACAGGGACGGGAACACCATATATTTT; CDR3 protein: CASSDRDGNTIYF
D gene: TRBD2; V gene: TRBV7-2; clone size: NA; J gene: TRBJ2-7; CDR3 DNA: TGTGCCAGCAGCCTGGGGGGAGGGTTTAGAGAGCAGTACTTC; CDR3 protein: CASSLGGGFREQYF
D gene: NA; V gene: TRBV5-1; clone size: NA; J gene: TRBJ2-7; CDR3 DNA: TGCGCCAGCAGCTTGACAGGCTACGAGCAGTACTTC; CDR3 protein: CASSLTGYEQYF
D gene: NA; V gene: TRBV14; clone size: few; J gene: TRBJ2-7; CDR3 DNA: TGTGCCAGCAGCCAAGCCAGCGGGTCATACGAGCAGTACTTC; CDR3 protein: CASSQASGSYEQYF
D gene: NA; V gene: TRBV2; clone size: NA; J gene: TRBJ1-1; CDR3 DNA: TGTGCCAGCAGTGAAGCATCGGGGTTCACTGAAGCTTTCTTT; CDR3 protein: CASSEASGFTEAFF
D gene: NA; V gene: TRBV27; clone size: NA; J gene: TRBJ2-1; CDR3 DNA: TGTGCCAGCAGCCCCGTAAGGGGGGCTACGGATGAGCAGTTCTTC; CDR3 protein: CASSPVRGATDEQFF
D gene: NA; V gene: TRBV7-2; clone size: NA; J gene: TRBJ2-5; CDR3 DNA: TGTGCCAGCAGCTTAGCGACAGGTGATGGGCAAGAGACCCAGTACTTC; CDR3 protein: CASSLATGDGQETQYF
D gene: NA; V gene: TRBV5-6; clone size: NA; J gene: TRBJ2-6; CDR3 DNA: TGTGCCAGCAGCTTGGGTCCTGGGGCCAACGTCCTGACTTTC; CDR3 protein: CASSLGPGANVLTF
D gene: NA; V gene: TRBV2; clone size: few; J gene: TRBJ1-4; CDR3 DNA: TGTGCCAGCAGGGGGAATGAAAAACTGTTTTTT; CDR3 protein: CASRGNEKLFF
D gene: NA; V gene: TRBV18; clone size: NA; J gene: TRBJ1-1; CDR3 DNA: TGTGCCAGCTCACCACCAAGGAGGGGGGGGATGAACACTGAAGCTTTCTTT; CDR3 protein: CASSPPRRGGMNTEAFF
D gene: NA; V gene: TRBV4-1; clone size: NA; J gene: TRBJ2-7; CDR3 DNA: TGCGCCAGCAGCCAAGTAACTAGTTCCCACGAGCAGTACTTC; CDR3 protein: CASSQVTSSHEQYF
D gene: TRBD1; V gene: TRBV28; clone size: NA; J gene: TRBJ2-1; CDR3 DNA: TGTGCCAGCAGTTCCCAGGGGGCCAAATCAGATGAGCAGTTCTTC; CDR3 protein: CASSSQGAKSDEQFF
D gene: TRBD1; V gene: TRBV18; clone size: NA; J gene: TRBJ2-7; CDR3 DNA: TGTGCCAGCTCACCTGGACAGGGTTCCTACGAGCAGTACTTC; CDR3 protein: CASSPGQGSYEQYF
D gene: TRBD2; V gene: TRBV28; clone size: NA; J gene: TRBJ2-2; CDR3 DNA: TGTGCCAGCAGCTCTAGCGGGGAGGGTACCGGGGAGCTGTTTTTT; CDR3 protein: CASSSSGEGTGELFF
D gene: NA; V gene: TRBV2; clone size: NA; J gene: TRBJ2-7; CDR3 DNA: TGTGCCAGCAGAGGGGGGGCAGTGAGGTTCTACGAGCAGTACTTC; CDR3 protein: CASRGGAVRFYEQYF
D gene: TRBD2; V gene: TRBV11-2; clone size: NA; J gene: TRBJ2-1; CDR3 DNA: TGTGCCAGCAGGCCCCTCGGACTAGCCCTAGGGGGCTACAATGAGCAGTTCTTC; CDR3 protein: CASRPLGLALGGYNEQFF
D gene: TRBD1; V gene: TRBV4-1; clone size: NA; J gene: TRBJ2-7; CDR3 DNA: TGCGCCAGCAGCTCCGGGACAGGGACGGCCCTCTACGAGCAGTACTTC; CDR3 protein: CASSSGTGTALYEQYF
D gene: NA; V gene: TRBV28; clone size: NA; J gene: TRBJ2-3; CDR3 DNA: TGTGCCAGCAGGCGACTACATACAGATACGCAGTATTTT; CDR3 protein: CASRRLHTDTQYF
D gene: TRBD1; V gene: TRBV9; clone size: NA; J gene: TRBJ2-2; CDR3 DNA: TGTGCCAGCAGCCCACAGGGGCAGAACACCGGGGAGCTGTTTTTT; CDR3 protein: CASSPQGQNTGELFF
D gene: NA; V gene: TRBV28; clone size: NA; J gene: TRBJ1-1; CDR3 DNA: TGTGCCAGCAGGACCTACGGCGGGAACACTGAAGCTTTCTTT; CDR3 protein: CASRTYGGNTEAFF
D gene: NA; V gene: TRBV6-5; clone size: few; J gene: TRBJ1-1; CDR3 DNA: TGTGCCAGCAGGTCAACAGGTGCTGAAGCTTTCTTT; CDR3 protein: CASRSTGAEAFF
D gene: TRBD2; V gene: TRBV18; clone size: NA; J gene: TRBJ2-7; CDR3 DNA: TGTGCCAGCTCACGACTAGCGACCTACGAGCAGTACTTC; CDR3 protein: CASSRLATYEQYF
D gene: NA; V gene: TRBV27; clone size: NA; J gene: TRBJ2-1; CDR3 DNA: TGTGCCAGCAGTTGGGCTAGATCCAATGAGCAGTTCTTC; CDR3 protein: CASSWARSNEQFF
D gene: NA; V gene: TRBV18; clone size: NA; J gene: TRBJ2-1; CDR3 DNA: TGTGCCAGCTCATGGGACCCTCAAAGGGGCAATGAGCAGTTCTTC; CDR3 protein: CASSWDPQRGNEQFF
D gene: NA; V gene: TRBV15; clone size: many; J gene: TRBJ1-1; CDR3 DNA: TGTGCCACCAGCGGGGATGGTAGCACTGAAGCTTTCTTT; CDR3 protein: CATSGDGSTEAFF
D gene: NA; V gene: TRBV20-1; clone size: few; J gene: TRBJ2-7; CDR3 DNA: TGCAGTGGAGAGAGCGGCTACGAGCAGTACTTC; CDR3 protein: CSGESGYEQYF
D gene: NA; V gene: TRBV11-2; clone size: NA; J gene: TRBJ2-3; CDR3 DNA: TGTGCCAGCAGCTTCCAACGGGGCAGGGGAGATACGCAGTATTTT; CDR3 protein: CASSFQRGRGDTQYF
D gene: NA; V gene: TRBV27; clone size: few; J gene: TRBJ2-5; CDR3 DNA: TGTGCCAGCAGTCCCCTGGGAACTACTCAAGAGACCCAGTACTTC; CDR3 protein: CASSPLGTTQETQYF
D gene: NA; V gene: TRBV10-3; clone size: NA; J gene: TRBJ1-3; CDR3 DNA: TGTGCCATCGGCCGGGAGCCCTCTGGAAACACCATATATTTT; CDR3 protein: CAIGREPSGNTIYF
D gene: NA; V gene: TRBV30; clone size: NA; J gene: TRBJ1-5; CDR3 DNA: TGTGCCTGGAGTGTCAGGGAGGATCAGCCCCAGCATTTT; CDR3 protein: CAWSVREDQPQHF
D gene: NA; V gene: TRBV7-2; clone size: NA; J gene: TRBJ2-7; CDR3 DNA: TGTGCCAGCAGCTTAATCGGGAGCTCCTACGAGCAGTACTTC; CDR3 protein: CASSLIGSSYEQYF
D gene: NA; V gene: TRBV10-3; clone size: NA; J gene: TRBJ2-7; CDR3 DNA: TGTGCCATCAGTGAGGGAAAAGAGACCTACGAGCAGTACTTC; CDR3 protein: CAISEGKETYEQYF
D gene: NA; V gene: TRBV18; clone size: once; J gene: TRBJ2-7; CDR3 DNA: TGTGCCAGCTCACCAGGGGTCGGGTACGAGCAGTACTTC; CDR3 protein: CASSPGVGYEQYF
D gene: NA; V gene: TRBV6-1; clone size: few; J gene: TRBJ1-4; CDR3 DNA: TGTGCCAGCAGTGAAGCGTATCATCCTGGCAGCCCCAGAGAAAAACTGTTTTTT; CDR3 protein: CASSEAYHPGSPREKLFF
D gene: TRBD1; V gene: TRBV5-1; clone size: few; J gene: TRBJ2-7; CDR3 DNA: TGCGCCAGCAGCCCACAGGGGAGTGGAGCCTACGAGCAGTACTTC; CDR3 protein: CASSPQGSGAYEQYF
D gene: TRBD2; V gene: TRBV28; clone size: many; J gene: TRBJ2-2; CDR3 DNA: TGTGCCAGCTCCGGGACTACCAGGAGCGGGGAGCTGTTTTTT; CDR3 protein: CASSGTTRSGELFF
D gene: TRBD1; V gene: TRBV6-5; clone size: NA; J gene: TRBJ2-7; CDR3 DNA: TGTGCCAGCAGGCATCAGGCAGGGGGTCTCCCTGAGCAGTACTTC; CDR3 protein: CASRHQAGGLPEQYF
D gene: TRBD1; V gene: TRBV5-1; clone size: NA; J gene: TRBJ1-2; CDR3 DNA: TGCGCCAGCAGCGGGACTCCGGACAGGGGGCAGGGCTACACCTTC; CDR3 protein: CASSGTPDRGQGYTF
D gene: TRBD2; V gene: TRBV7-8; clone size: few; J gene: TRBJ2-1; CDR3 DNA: TGTGCCAGCAGCCGAATGGGCGGGAGCTCCTACAATGAGCAGTTCTTC; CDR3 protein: CASSRMGGSSYNEQFF
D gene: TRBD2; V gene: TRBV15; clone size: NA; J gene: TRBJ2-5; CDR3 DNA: TGTGCCACCAGCGGGATTGGCGGGAGTGAGACCCAGTACTTC; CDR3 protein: CATSGIGGSETQYF
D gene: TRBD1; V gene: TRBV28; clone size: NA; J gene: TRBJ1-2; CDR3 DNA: TGTGCCAGCAGTTTCCGGGACAGGGGACGTGGCTACACCTTC; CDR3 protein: CASSFRDRGRGYTF
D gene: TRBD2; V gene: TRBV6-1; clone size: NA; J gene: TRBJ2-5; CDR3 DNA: TGTGCCAGCAGGGCTAGCGGAACCCTATGGACCCAGTACTTC; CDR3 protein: CASRASGTLWTQYF
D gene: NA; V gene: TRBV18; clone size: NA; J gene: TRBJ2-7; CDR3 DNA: TGTGCCAGCTCACCGAACAGCTACGAGCAGTACTTC; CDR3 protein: CASSPNSYEQYF
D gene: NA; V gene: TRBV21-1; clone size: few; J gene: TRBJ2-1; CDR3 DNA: TGTGCCAGCAGCTCCCAAAGGACGAGGGTCGGGAGCTCCTACAATGAGCAGTTCTTC; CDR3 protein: CASSSQRTRVGSSYNEQFF
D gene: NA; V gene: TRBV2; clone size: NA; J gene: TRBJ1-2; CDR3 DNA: TGTGCCAGCAGTGAAATCGGGGGGGATTCCTATGGCTACACCTTC; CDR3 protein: CASSEIGGDSYGYTF
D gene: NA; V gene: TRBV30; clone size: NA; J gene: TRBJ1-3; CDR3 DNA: TGTGCCTTCGAAGGGTCTGGAAACACCATATATTTT; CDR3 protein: CAFEGSGNTIYF
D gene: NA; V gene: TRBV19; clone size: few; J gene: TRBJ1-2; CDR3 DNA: TGTGCCAGTAGTCCCCAGGAGGGGTACTATGGCTACACCTTC; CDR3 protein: CASSPQEGYYGYTF
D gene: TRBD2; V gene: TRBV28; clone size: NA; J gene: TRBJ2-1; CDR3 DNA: TGTGCCAGCGCTCCCCGCGGGAGGGCCAAACTAAGCTCCTACAATGAGCAGTTCTTC; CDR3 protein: CASAPRGRAKLSSYNEQFF
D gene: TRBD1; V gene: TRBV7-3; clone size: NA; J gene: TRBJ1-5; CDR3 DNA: TGTGCCAGCAGCCGAGACAGGGGGCAGCCCCAGCATTTT; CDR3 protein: CASSRDRGQPQHF
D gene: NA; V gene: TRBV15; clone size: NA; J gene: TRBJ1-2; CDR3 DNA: TGTGCCACCAGCAGAGATCAGGGGAGGTCCTATGGCTACACCTTC; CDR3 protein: CATSRDQGRSYGYTF
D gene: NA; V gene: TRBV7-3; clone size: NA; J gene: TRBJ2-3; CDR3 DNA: TGTGCCAGCAGCCCCCTAGCGAGCACAGATACGCAGTATTTT; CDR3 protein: CASSPLASTDTQYF